This TCR beta chain originates from a study of T cell repertoires in cytomegalovirus infection. Overall study: Researchers turned to recently identified HLA-C-restricted CMV epitopes as well as well-studied HLA-B-restricted ones. Indications came from public TCR beta signatures; they pointed to CMV infection and to a matching HLA type.

One entry per CDR3 protein results from TCRdb running MiXCR on the reads. The sample has approximately 390,000 distinct CDR3 sequences; about a third are singletons. CDR1 is SGHTA and CDR2 is FQGNSA in the germline V gene. This CDR3 contains 15 residues. Germline trimming cut 4 bases from V and 5 bases from J; bases unmatched to any gene: 6. A remark on this clonotype: The antigen is undetermined.

General study findings and limits: There were HLA-C-restricted CMV-specific TCR beta clonotypes dominating the ex vivo response.

The receptor was isolated from a human donor in good health (CMV status not recorded). Some clones in this sample may be carry-over from other donors' samples. This sequence joins TRBV7-2 and TRBJ2-1, with TRBD2 matching 9 bases. The material was cultured PBMCs, obtained from culture after CMV antigen stimulation. The CDR3 nucleotides are TGTGCCAGCAGCTCCCGACTAGCGGATAACAATGAGCAGTTCTTC. Translated: CASSSRLADNNEQFF.